This is a list of T cell receptor beta chains from one sample in a study of T-cell memory formation after mild COVID-19. One entry per CDR3 protein, called by TCRdb with MiXCR from the 5' RACE reads. The sample records about 340,000 distinct CDR3 sequences, approximately 15% being singletons. The sequencing input was PBMCs or a T cell subset sorted from them (not recorded which). These receptor sequences come from a man between 18 and 29 years old who had mild COVID-19 (a few samples of this study predate the infection). Cell type and time point are not known. The CDR3 runs from the conserved cysteine through the conserved F or W. The D gene is left open where the match is weak. Clone size is not always given. Where it is, it says once, few, many or a class for expanded clones.

d_gene	v_gene	abundance	len	j_gene	CDR3nt	CDR3aa
.	TRBV25-1	few	13	TRBJ2-3	TGTGCCCCCGACCGTGTCAGGCCAGATACGCAGTATTTT	CAPDRVRPDTQYF
TRBD1	TRBV5-1	.	15	TRBJ2-1	TGCGCCAGCAGCTTAGGGACAGGGATCTGGAATGAGCAGTTCTTC	CASSLGTGIWNEQFF
.	TRBV4-3	few	15	TRBJ2-1	TGCGCCAGCAGCCAAGGGGGGGCCCGAGCTAATGAGCAGTTCTTC	CASSQGGARANEQFF
.	TRBV11-3	few	13	TRBJ2-7	TGTGCCAGCAGCTCGCGGCGACCTTACGAGCAGTACTTC	CASSSRRPYEQYF
TRBD1	TRBV7-9	few	14	TRBJ1-2	TGTGCCAGCAGCTCCCTGGGACAGGAGTATGGCTACACCTTC	CASSSLGQEYGYTF
TRBD2	TRBV3-1	.	14	TRBJ2-1	TGTGCCAGCAGCCAAGGCGACCGCGGGAGTGAGCAGTTCTTC	CASSQGDRGSEQFF
.	TRBV4-2	few	14	TRBJ2-5	TGTGCCAGCAGCCAAGTCCGCACAGGGGAGACCCAGTACTTC	CASSQVRTGETQYF
TRBD1	TRBV6-2/TRBV6-3	.	15	TRBJ1-5	TGTGCCAGCAGTAACCGGGACAGGTCTGGACAGCCCCAGCATTTT	CASSNRDRSGQPQHF
.	TRBV5-1	few	14	TRBJ1-1	TGCGCCAGCAGCGATGCGACAGTGAACACTGAAGCTTTCTTT	CASSDATVNTEAFF
.	TRBV7-9	many	16	TRBJ1-1	TGTGCCAGCAGCTTAGACCGGGGGACGGTGAACACTGAAGCTTTCTTT	CASSLDRGTVNTEAFF
TRBD1	TRBV5-1	few	14	TRBJ1-2	TGCGCCAGCAGCACGGAGGGACAGGGGAATGGCTACACCTTC	CASSTEGQGNGYTF
TRBD2	TRBV7-6	.	16	TRBJ2-2	TGTGCCAGCAGCTTCGGACTAGCGGGGAACACCGGGGAGCTGTTTTTT	CASSFGLAGNTGELFF
.	TRBV7-3	.	16	TRBJ2-3	TGTGCCAGCAGCTCTAGGACGGGAGTGGGAGCAGATACGCAGTATTTT	CASSSRTGVGADTQYF
.	TRBV12-3/TRBV12-4	many	14	TRBJ2-5	TGTGCCAGCAGTTTGGCAGGGAGTTCAGGGACCCAGTACTTC	CASSLAGSSGTQYF
.	TRBV4-3	few	13	TRBJ1-5	TGCGCCAGCAGCCACCAGGCGCATCAGCCCCAGCATTTT	CASSHQAHQPQHF
TRBD1	TRBV12-3/TRBV12-4	.	14	TRBJ2-7	TGTGCCAGCAGTTTTCGGGCAGGGGGTGGCGAGCAGTACTTC	CASSFRAGGGEQYF
TRBD2	TRBV3-1	many	16	TRBJ2-3	TGTGCCAGCAGCGGATCTTCGGGAGCGGGGCGAGATACGCAGTATTTT	CASSGSSGAGRDTQYF
.	TRBV5-1	many	14	TRBJ1-5	TGCGCCAGCAGCTTGGGGGGGGTCGGTCAGCCCCAGCATTTT	CASSLGGVGQPQHF
.	TRBV12-3/TRBV12-4	.	16	TRBJ2-7	TGTGCCAGCAGTTTTGCGGTTTGGACTAACTCCTACGAGCAGTACTTC	CASSFAVWTNSYEQYF
TRBD1	TRBV29-1	few	16	TRBJ2-1	TGCAGCGTACCACCCCGGACAGGCCTGGGGAACAATGAGCAGTTCTTC	CSVPPRTGLGNNEQFF
.	TRBV18	few	15	TRBJ1-3	TGTGCCAGCTCCCTCGACAGCGTTGCTGGAAACACCATATATTTT	CASSLDSVAGNTIYF
.	TRBV12-3/TRBV12-4	few	12	TRBJ2-5	TGTGCCAGCATGGGGGCGGGGGAGACCCAGTACTTC	CASMGAGETQYF
.	TRBV5-1	many	14	TRBJ2-3	TGCGCCAGCAGCGGCCAGGGAGTGGCAGATACGCAGTATTTT	CASSGQGVADTQYF
TRBD1	TRBV5-1	many	16	TRBJ2-2	TGCGCCAGCAGCTTTGGGACAGCAGCGAACACCGGGGAGCTGTTTTTT	CASSFGTAANTGELFF
.	TRBV4-1	few	17	TRBJ1-5	TGCGCCAGCAGCCAAGATTTCGGGGTTTATAGCAATCAGCCCCAGCATTTT	CASSQDFGVYSNQPQHF
.	TRBV12-3/TRBV12-4	.	16	TRBJ2-5	TGTGCCAGCAGTTCGGCGACAGGCCCTCGGGGAGAGACCCAGTACTTC	CASSSATGPRGETQYF
.	TRBV2	.	17	TRBJ2-2	TGTGCCAGTCTCCCTCGGGGCGCACAGTCGAACACCGGGGAGCTGTTTTTT	CASLPRGAQSNTGELFF
.	TRBV7-2	.	15	TRBJ1-6	TGTGCCAGCAGCCGTACCGGGACTACTTTCGCACCCCTCCACTTT	CASSRTGTTFAPLHF
TRBD1	TRBV2	few	15	TRBJ1-5	TGTGCCAGCGCCGGGACAGGGGTCCTCAATCAGCCCCAGCATTTT	CASAGTGVLNQPQHF
.	TRBV5-1	few	13	TRBJ2-2	TGCGCCAGCAGCTGGGACTTCACCGGGGAGCTGTTTTTT	CASSWDFTGELFF
.	TRBV15	few	13	TRBJ2-4	TGTGCCACCTGCGACCCTCCCTCCGGCATTCAGTACTTC	CATCDPPSGIQYF
TRBD2	TRBV7-2	many	15	TRBJ2-1	TGTGCCAGCAGCTTGCTAGCGGGGCCTTACAATGAGCAGTTCTTC	CASSLLAGPYNEQFF
TRBD1	TRBV7-9	few	16	TRBJ2-2	TGTGCCAGCAGCTCCAGCTGGACAGGGAACACCGGGGAGCTGTTTTTT	CASSSSWTGNTGELFF
TRBD1	TRBV20-1	.	14	TRBJ1-5	TGCAGTGCTAGAGATGTAGGGGGCTATCAGCCCCAGCATTTT	CSARDVGGYQPQHF
TRBD1	TRBV5-1	many	15	TRBJ2-5	TGCGCCAGCAGCCTCGGACAGGGGCTAGGAGAGACCCAGTACTTC	CASSLGQGLGETQYF
.	TRBV20-1	.	13	TRBJ1-2	TGCAGTGCTAGAAGCGGGATCGGGTATGGCTACACCTTC	CSARSGIGYGYTF
TRBD1	TRBV6-5	.	15	TRBJ1-1	TGTGCCAGCAGTATATGGGGACAGAAGAACACTGAAGCTTTCTTT	CASSIWGQKNTEAFF
TRBD1	TRBV11-1	few	15	TRBJ2-1	TGTGCCAGCAGGGGCCGGGACAGGGGAATAAATGAGCAGTTCTTC	CASRGRDRGINEQFF
TRBD1	TRBV7-7	few	14	TRBJ2-5	TGTGCCAGCAGCCCGGACAGGGGCGGAGGGACCCAGTACTTC	CASSPDRGGGTQYF
.	TRBV5-6	few	15	TRBJ2-3	TGTGCCAGCAGCTTCCAGGGACACAGCACAGATACGCAGTATTTT	CASSFQGHSTDTQYF
.	TRBV14	few	11	TRBJ2-3	TGTGCCACCTCCCACACAGATACGCAGTATTTT	CATSHTDTQYF
TRBD1	TRBV10-3	.	13	TRBJ1-6	TGTGCCATCAGTTGGACAGGGATCTCACCCCTCCACTTT	CAISWTGISPLHF
.	TRBV12-3/TRBV12-4	.	14	TRBJ1-1	TGTGCCAGCAGTTGGGACACTCTGAACACTGAAGCTTTCTTT	CASSWDTLNTEAFF
.	TRBV6-5	.	14	TRBJ2-2	TGTGCCAGCAGTTACTTCGAGGATACCGGGGAGCTGTTTTTT	CASSYFEDTGELFF
.	TRBV20-1	few	12	TRBJ2-1	TGCAGTGCCCCCAGGGGGGGCCATGAGCAGTTCTTC	CSAPRGGHEQFF
.	TRBV3-1	many	12	TRBJ1-2	TGTGCCAGCAGCCAGGCCACCCAAAGCTACACCTTC	CASSQATQSYTF
TRBD2	TRBV20-1	.	13	TRBJ2-1	TGCAGTGCAAGCGGGGGGGTCGACAATGAGCAGTTCTTC	CSASGGVDNEQFF
TRBD2	TRBV2	.	17	TRBJ2-3	TGTGCCAGCAGTCTCTTGGGACTAGCGGGGGGCAGAGATACGCAGTATTTT	CASSLLGLAGGRDTQYF
TRBD2	TRBV7-3	.	15	TRBJ2-2	TGTGCCAGCAGCTCGGGACTAGCTGTCAGCGGGGAGCTGTTTTTT	CASSSGLAVSGELFF
.	TRBV10-3	.	15	TRBJ2-5	TGTGCCATCAGTTTGGGGGACCCCTCTCAAGAGACCCAGTACTTC	CAISLGDPSQETQYF
TRBD1	TRBV5-1	few	12	TRBJ1-1	TGCGCCACCGGGACAGGGGGTAGTCAAGCTTTCTTT	CATGTGGSQAFF
TRBD2	TRBV6-1	few	12	TRBJ2-1	TGTGCCAGCAGAGATAGCGGGGGGCCCCTGTTCTTC	CASRDSGGPLFF
.	TRBV6-5	few	14	TRBJ1-2	TGTGCCAGCAGTAGGGGACGGGGCCCATACGGCTACACCTTC	CASSRGRGPYGYTF
.	TRBV27	few	14	TRBJ1-1	TGTGCCAGCAGTTTTCTGGTACAGGGCGCTGAAGCTTTCTTT	CASSFLVQGAEAFF